The 6 T cell receptor beta chains in this list originate from one sample, sequenced in a study of cytomegalovirus exposure and HLA in healthy donors (dated by TCRdb to 2016 to 2017). Receptors were amplified or captured by the immunoSEQ multiplex PCR assay. A mixture of 60 forward primers for TCR Vbeta segments and 13 reverse primers for TCR Jbeta segments was used in the multiplex PCR. The table comes from immuneACCESS by way of TCRdb, which keeps in-frame sequences with V and J called. Part of the clones is missing from these tables; in studies checked, under half for an unresolved V gene and the rest for unknown reasons. This sample lists about 130,000 clones; about 81% were detected once. The ten largest account for under 7% of the sample. The sequencing input was PBMCs. The receptor source for this set is a woman between 40 and 55 years old in good health and CMV-seropositive.

This chain joins TRBV29-1 and TRBJ2-1; a possible D gene is TRBD2 (7 bases). Germline lookup yields CDR1 SQVTM and CDR2 ANQGSEA. This CDR3 has 13 amino acids. CDR3 bases: TGCAGTTCGGTCGGGGGGCGGGGAAATGAGCAGTTCTTC. Protein sequence: CSSVGGRGNEQFF.

The chain recombines TRBV5-6 with TRBJ1-6, with 7 bases lining up with TRBD1. Germline CDR1 and CDR2: SGHDT and YYEEEE. The CDR3 has 14 amino acids. Trimming cost V 0 bases and J 10 bases; bases outside gene matches: 4. CDR3 region: CASSLGTGASPLHF. The CDR3, as DNA: TGTGCCAGCAGCTTGGGGACAGGAGCATCACCCCTCCACTTT.

The chain couples TRBV10-3 to TRBJ1-1, with unresolved D. Trimming took off 7 bases at V and 4 bases at J, with 13 bases between the two ends. The CDR3 sequence is 13 residues long. Per germline, CDR1 ENHRY and CDR2 SYGVKD. Here the CDR3 reads CAIMNPGGTEAFF. The CDR3 region has the DNA TGTGCCATCATGAACCCAGGAGGCACTGAAGCTTTCTTT.

This clone came up a few times. V and J are TRBV6-5 and TRBJ2-7; 8 bases align to TRBD1. CDR3 length: 13 amino acids. The V segment lost 5 bases and the J segment 2 bases; nucleotides outside the gene matches: 2. CDR1 is MNHEY and CDR2 is SVGAGI in the germline V gene. In nucleotides, the CDR3 is TGTGCCAGCAGTCCAGGGGGCCCCTACGAGCAGTACTTC. It codes for CASSPGGPYEQYF.

The V call is TRBV28, the J call TRBJ2-1, with a possible D match to TRBD2 (6 bases). Trimming took 8 bases from V and 9 from J, leaving 14 bases between them. CDR1 is MDHEN and CDR2 is SYDVKM in the germline V gene. This CDR3 contains 12 residues. This CDR3 reads CASLEGSGEQFF. In DNA, the CDR3 is TGTGCCAGCTTGGAGGGAAGCGGTGAGCAGTTCTTC.

The chain joins TRBV9 to TRBJ2-7, with 9 bases lining up with TRBD1. CDR1 is SGDLS, CDR2 YYNGEE, per germline. The CDR3 sequence is 15 residues long. The junction had 7 bases not matched to a gene; V was cut back by 3 bases and J by 3 bases. The CDR3 nucleotides read TGTGCCAGCAGCGGAGGGACAGGGTACGGCTACGAGCAGTACTTC. It codes for CASSGGTGYGYEQYF.